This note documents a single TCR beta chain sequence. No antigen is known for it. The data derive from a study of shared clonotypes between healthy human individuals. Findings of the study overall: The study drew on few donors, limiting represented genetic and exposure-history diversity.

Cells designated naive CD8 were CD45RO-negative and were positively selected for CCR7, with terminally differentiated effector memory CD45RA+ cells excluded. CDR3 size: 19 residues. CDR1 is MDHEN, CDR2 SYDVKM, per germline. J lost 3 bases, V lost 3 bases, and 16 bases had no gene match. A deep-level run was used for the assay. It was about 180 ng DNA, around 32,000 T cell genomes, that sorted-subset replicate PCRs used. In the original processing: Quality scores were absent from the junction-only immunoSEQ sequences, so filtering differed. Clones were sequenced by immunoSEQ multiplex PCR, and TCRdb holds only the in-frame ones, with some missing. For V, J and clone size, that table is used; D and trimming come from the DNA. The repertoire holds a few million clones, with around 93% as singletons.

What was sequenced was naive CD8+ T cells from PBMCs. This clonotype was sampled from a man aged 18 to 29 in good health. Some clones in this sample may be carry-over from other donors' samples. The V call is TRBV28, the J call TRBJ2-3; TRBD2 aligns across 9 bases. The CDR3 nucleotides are TGTGCCAGCAGTTTGTGGGGGGGTGTGGCGGGAGGGCCGACAGATACGCAGTATTTT. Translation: CASSLWGGVAGGPTDTQYF. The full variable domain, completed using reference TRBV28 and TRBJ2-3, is DVKVTQSSRYLVKRTGEKVFLECVQDMDHENMFWYRQDPGLGLRLIYFSYDVKMKEKGDIPEGYSVSREKKERFSLILESASTNQTSMYLCASSLWGGVAGGPTDTQYFGPGTRLTVL.